Following are 27 T cell receptor beta chains from one sample sequenced in a study of cytomegalovirus exposure and HLA in healthy donors. Assay: immunoSEQ multiplex PCR; the TCRdb copy retains only in-frame clones and omits some. This sample has some 100,000 clones, with 88% found just once. The material sequenced was PBMCs. These receptors were collected from a woman between 18 and 29 years old in good health and CMV-seronegative.

This clone showed up just a few times. The CDR3 DNA sequence: TGTGCCAGCAAGGAGTCCAGCAATCAGCCCCAGCATTTT. This sequence encodes CASKESSNQPQHF. The chain joins TRBV6-1 to TRBJ1-5, with unresolved D. Germline V gene lookup returns CDR1 MNHNS and CDR2 SASEGT. This CDR3 comprises 13 residues. Trimming cost V 7 bases and J 1 base, with 8 bases left between them.

The genes are TRBV4-3 and TRBJ2-5; 7 bases are shared with TRBD2. The CDR3 sequence is 15 residues long. V was clipped by 4 bases and J by 0 bases; unmatched bases: 5. Looked up from germline, CDR1 is LGHNA and CDR2 is YSLEER. The CDR3, as DNA: TGCGCCAGCAGCCCGGGACTATCGTACCAAGAGACCCAGTACTTC. It encodes CASSPGLSYQETQYF.

This clone was seen once. J is TRBJ2-1 and V is TRBV18; 9 bases are a match to TRBD2. From germline, CDR1 is KGHSH and CDR2 LQKENI. V was clipped by 5 bases and J by 0 bases; unmatched bases: 5. The CDR3 has 16 amino acids. The CDR3: CASSSGTSSSYNEQFF. In nucleotides, the CDR3 is TGTGCCAGCTCATCCGGGACTAGCAGCTCCTACAATGAGCAGTTCTTC.

V is TRBV11-2 and J is TRBJ2-3, with D possibly TRBD1 on 6 matching bases. CDR1 and CDR2 (germline): SGHAT, FQNNGV. The ends were cut back, 10 bases at V and 4 bases at J, with 18 bases in the middle. This CDR3 has 14 residues. The CDR3 nucleotides read TGTGCCACTCAGGACAGACTGTGGGCAGATACGCAGTATTTT. Residues: CATQDRLWADTQYF.

The V and J genes are TRBV7-2 and TRBJ2-7, with 10 positions matching TRBD1. With V trimmed by 4 bases and J by 5 bases, 8 bases remained unmatched. CDR1 is SGHTA, CDR2 FQGNSA, per germline. The CDR3 has 15 residues. DNA for the CDR3: TGTGCCAGCAGCTCCCCGCGACAGGGGGCGAACGAGCAGTACTTC. This codes for CASSSPRQGANEQYF.

Only one count was recorded for this clone. The chain joins TRBV28 to TRBJ2-1; perhaps TRBD2 as D (6 bases). This CDR3 contains 15 residues. Trimming left V 4 bases short and J 7 bases short, with 17 bases between. Per germline, CDR1 MDHEN and CDR2 SYDVKM. DNA of the CDR3: TGTGCCAGCAGTTCCCCCCCGGAGGGGCCGAATGAGCAGTTCTTC. Protein product: CASSSPPEGPNEQFF.

The chain couples TRBV27 to TRBJ2-7; D is ambiguous. CDR3 length: 16 residues. Trimming took off 2 bases at V and 0 bases at J, with 14 bases between the two ends. The germline gives CDR1 MNHEY, CDR2 SMNVEV (reference sequence). The CDR3 sequence is CASSLNRWRSSYEQYF. As DNA, the CDR3 is TGTGCCAGCAGTTTAAATCGGTGGAGAAGCTCCTACGAGCAGTACTTC.

The chain couples TRBV7-3 to TRBJ2-2, with TRBD1 matching over 8 bases. The CDR3 consists of 15 residues. Germline-derived CDR1 and CDR2 are SGHTA and FQGTGA. Germline trimming cut 4 bases from V and 6 bases from J; bases unmatched to any gene: 7. CDR3 sequence reads: CASSSTGGLPGELFF. The CDR3 nucleotides are TGTGCCAGCAGCTCCACAGGGGGATTGCCCGGGGAGCTGTTTTTT.

This sequence joins TRBV27 and TRBJ2-3, with 11 bases lining up with TRBD1. V lost 3 bases to trimming and J lost 5 bases; unmatched junction nucleotides: 10. This CDR3 region has 17 residues. The germline V gene encodes CDR1 MNHEY and CDR2 SMNVEV (reference sequence). The CDR3, as DNA: TGTGCCAGCAGTTTGACGGACAGGGGGCCCACACGAGATACGCAGTATTTT. The encoded protein is CASSLTDRGPTRDTQYF.

V and J are TRBV5-4 and TRBJ2-7; 7 bases fit TRBD1. The germline gives CDR1 SGHNT, CDR2 YYREEE (reference sequence). The junction had 6 bases not matched to a gene; V was cut back by 4 bases and J by 5 bases. This CDR3 has 13 amino acids. This CDR3 reads CASSPDRVHEQYF. CDR3 in DNA: TGTGCCAGCAGCCCCGACAGGGTCCACGAGCAGTACTTC.

The chain combines TRBV5-4 with TRBJ1-1, with a possible D match to TRBD1 (6 bases). The CDR3 is 13 amino acids. The V end was cut by 3 bases, the J end by 1 base, with 7 bases between. Germline CDR1 reads SGHNT; CDR2 reads YYREEE (reference sequence). The chain's CDR3 is CASSWTENTEAFF. For the CDR3, the DNA is TGTGCCAGCAGCTGGACAGAGAACACTGAAGCTTTCTTT.

The chain couples TRBV28 to TRBJ1-2; the D is unclear. Germline loops: CDR1 MDHEN, CDR2 SYDVKM. CDR3 length: 11 residues. The V end was cut by 5 bases, the J end by 5 bases, with 6 bases between. CDR3 bases: TGTGCCAGCAGTGTCTATTATGGCTACACCTTC. It translates to CASSVYYGYTF.

V and J are TRBV30 and TRBJ2-3; TRBD1 is a possible D gene (5 bases). Trimming left V 4 bases short and J 2 bases short, with 7 bases between. CDR3 length: 12 amino acids. CDR1 is GTSNPN, CDR2 SVGIG, per germline (reference sequence). The CDR3 DNA reads TGTGCCTGGACAGGGAACACAGATACGCAGTATTTT. Protein: CAWTGNTDTQYF.

The V and J genes are TRBV2 and TRBJ1-1; no clear D gene. Germline CDR1 and CDR2: SNHLY and FYNNEI. This CDR3 region has 15 residues. Trimming shortened V by 7 bases and J by 1 base, and 16 bases separated the two germline ends. CDR3 protein: CASKITQLSNTEAFF. The CDR3 coding sequence is TGTGCCAGCAAAATTACGCAGTTATCGAACACTGAAGCTTTCTTT.

This sequence joins TRBV30 and TRBJ2-1; D is perhaps TRBD2 (6 bases). The CDR3 loop spans 14 amino acids. The V end lost 5 bases, the J end lost 9 bases, and 20 bases lay between the germline ends. Germline CDR1 reads GTSNPN; CDR2 reads SVGIG (reference sequence). The CDR3 bases are TGTGCCTGGTCCTGGGACTCTCCGACCGGTGAGCAGTTCTTC. It is translated as CAWSWDSPTGEQFF.

This rearrangement joins TRBV9 to TRBJ2-3; D ambiguous. Trimming took 4 bases from V and 1 from J, leaving 10 bases between them. Looked up from germline, CDR1 is SGDLS and CDR2 is YYNGEE. The CDR3 length is 14 residues. CDR3: CASSPREGTDTQYF. The CDR3 DNA reads TGTGCCAGCAGCCCCCGCGAGGGCACAGATACGCAGTATTTT.

There are many counts of this clone. The rearrangement links TRBV11-2 to TRBJ1-1; 7 bases map to TRBD1. The junction had 5 bases not matched to a gene; V was cut back by 7 bases and J by 3 bases. The CDR3 loop spans 13 amino acids. The germline V gene has CDR1 SGHAT and CDR2 FQNNGV. CDR3 DNA sequence: TGTGCCAGCACCCGAGACAGGGACACTGAAGCTTTCTTT. It codes for CASTRDRDTEAFF.

This clone was picked up a small number of times. The chain recombines TRBV7-9 with TRBJ1-2; D is perhaps TRBD1 (5 bases). The CDR3 contains 14 residues. Trimming pared 2 bases from V and 3 bases from J, leaving 10 bases between. Germline V gene sequence: CDR1 SEHNR, CDR2 FQNEAQ (reference sequence). CDR3 in DNA: TGTGCCAGCAGCTTATCAGGGAGGCACTATGGCTACACCTTC. The encoded protein is CASSLSGRHYGYTF.

The V gene is TRBV5-1, the J gene TRBJ2-3; a weak D match, TRBD2 (5 bases). Germline assignment: CDR1 SGHRS and CDR2 YFSETQ. The V gene lost 0 bases and the J gene lost 6 bases, with 14 bases spanning the gap. This CDR3 is built from 15 residues. The CDR3 DNA sequence: TGCGCCAGCAGCTTGGTTGGCGGGTCCCCGGATACGCAGTATTTT. Translated, it gives CASSLVGGSPDTQYF.

This clone was seen only a few times. This chain links TRBV20-1 with TRBJ1-2; tentative D call: TRBD1 (5 bases). Germline V gene lookup returns CDR1 DFQATT and CDR2 SNEGSKA (reference sequence). Deletions cut 6 bases from V and 5 bases from J, with 10 bases between. This CDR3 spans 11 amino acids. The DNA for the CDR3 is TGCAGTGCAGTAACAGGTTATGGCTACACCTTC. Amino acid sequence: CSAVTGYGYTF.

This rearrangement joins TRBV4-2 to TRBJ2-4; 8 bases agree with TRBD2. V was clipped by 0 bases and J by 8 bases; unmatched bases: 15. This CDR3 is built from 18 residues. The germline V gene encodes CDR1 LGHNA and CDR2 YNFKEQ. The CDR3 nucleotides are TGTGCCAGCAGCCAAGAACCTAGCGGGTATGCTCCAATCTACATTCAGTACTTC. Translation: CASSQEPSGYAPIYIQYF.

This chain uses TRBV7-8 with TRBJ2-7; weak D call: TRBD1 (5 bases). CDR3 length: 13 amino acids. Trimming removed 0 bases at V and 2 bases at J, with 5 bases between. Germline V CDR1 and CDR2: SGHVS, FQNEAQ. CDR3 sequence: CASSLATAYEQYF. The DNA of the CDR3 is TGTGCCAGCAGCTTAGCGACAGCCTACGAGCAGTACTTC.

The J gene is TRBJ2-2, the V gene TRBV7-3; 8 bases line up with TRBD1. CDR1 is SGHTA and CDR2 is FQGTGA in the germline V gene. This CDR3 comprises 14 residues. Unmatched junction bases numbered 4, after V lost 6 bases and J lost 4 bases. The CDR3 spells CASRVTGGTGELFF. The DNA of the CDR3 is TGTGCCAGCAGGGTTACAGGGGGCACCGGGGAGCTGTTTTTT.

In DNA, the CDR3 is TGTGCCAGCAGCCCGACGGAGAACTATGGCTACACCTTC. This gives the protein CASSPTENYGYTF. The chain has TRBV4-2 and TRBJ1-2, with D uncertain. V was clipped by 4 bases and J by 2 bases, with 8 bases between them. Germline V gene lookup returns CDR1 LGHNA and CDR2 YNFKEQ. CDR3 length: 13 residues.

The J gene is TRBJ2-1, the V gene TRBV19, with 12 bases lining up with TRBD2. The V gene end was trimmed by 9 bases and the J gene end by 5 bases; junction bases not matched to a gene: 8. The CDR3 runs 15 residues. Germline CDR1 LNHDA, CDR2 SQIVND (reference sequence). This CDR3 is CASASGRAQDNEQFF. The DNA of the CDR3 is TGTGCCAGCGCTAGCGGGAGGGCCCAGGACAATGAGCAGTTCTTC.

CDR3 nucleotide sequence: TGTGCCAGCTCACCTACACAAGAGACCCAGTACTTC. Translating it yields CASSPTQETQYF. The chain recombines TRBV18 with TRBJ2-5; D gene unclear. The CDR3 covers 12 residues. CDR1 is KGHSH and CDR2 is LQKENI in the germline V gene. V was clipped by 3 bases and J by 2 bases, with 4 bases between them.

The gene calls are TRBV11-3 and TRBJ2-1; tentatively, D is TRBD1 (5 bases). Trimming took 2 bases from V and 7 from J, leaving 9 bases between them. The CDR3 runs to 13 residues. Germline CDR1 reads SGHNT; CDR2 reads YENEEA. The CDR3 is CASSLMQGNEQFF. CDR3 in DNA: TGTGCCAGCAGCTTAATGCAGGGAAATGAGCAGTTCTTC.